Included here is one T cell receptor (beta chain) sequence, with context. Its antigen is as yet unknown. The data were obtained in a study of T-cell memory formation after mild COVID-19. Trimming left V 0 bases short and J 5 bases short, with 10 bases between. This CDR3 is 14 amino acids long. Per germline, CDR1 LNHNV and CDR2 YYDKDF (reference sequence). A single record per CDR3 protein comes from TCRdb applying MiXCR to the 5' RACE reads. The sample includes approximately 240,000 distinct CDR3 sequences, roughly 15% of them seen just once. Findings of the study overall: A second wave expanding day 15 to 37 was CD4+-biased; contracting clones were balanced.

Sequencing input: PBMCs or a T cell subset sorted from them (not recorded which). The sequence was obtained from a man aged 18 to 35 who had mild COVID-19 (a few samples of this study predate the infection). Cell type and time point are not known. The chain joins TRBV15 to TRBJ2-5; weak D call: TRBD2 (6 bases). The CDR3 DNA reads as TGTGCCACCAGCAGAGATACAGGAGGGGAGACCCAGTACTTC. Translating gives CATSRDTGGETQYF.